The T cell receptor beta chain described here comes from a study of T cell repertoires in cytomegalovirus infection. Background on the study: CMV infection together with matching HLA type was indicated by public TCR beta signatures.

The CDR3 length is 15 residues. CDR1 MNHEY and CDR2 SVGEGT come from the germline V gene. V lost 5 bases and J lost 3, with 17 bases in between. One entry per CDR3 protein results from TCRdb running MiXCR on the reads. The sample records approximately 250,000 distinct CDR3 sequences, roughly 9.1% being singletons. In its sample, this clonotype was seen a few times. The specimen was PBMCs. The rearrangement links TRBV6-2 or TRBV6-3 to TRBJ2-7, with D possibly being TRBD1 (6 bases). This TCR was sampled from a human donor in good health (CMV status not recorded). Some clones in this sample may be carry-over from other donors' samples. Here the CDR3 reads CASSRSRGDGYEQYF. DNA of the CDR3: TGTGCCAGCAGTCGCAGCAGGGGAGACGGCTACGAGCAGTACTTC.